The 4 T cell receptor beta chains presented below share a single source sample, sequenced in a study of blood T cells in healthy people across ages (dated by TCRdb to between 2015 and 2017). Library generation was performed with 5' RACE. TCRdb shows the sequencer as Illumina HiSeq 2500. A second PCR of about 6 to 11 cycles was performed with a sample-barcoded 5' primer and a J-beta primer mix. TCRdb reworked the public reads: Q25 trimming with fastp, MiXCR clone assembly, productive beta chains retained. Rows with one shared CDR3 protein collapse into an entry with the most common genes and DNA. The table for this sample lists about 690,000 distinct CDR3 sequences; roughly 41% of them were counted only once. The ten most abundant clones make up about 32% of the sample. Material for sequencing was blood. The receptors shown here come from a man of 80 years or more in good health.

Of note for this clonotype: A read error may explain this, as a much larger clone is one base away. The chain is built from TRBV4-1 and TRBJ2-4, with 7 bases identical to TRBD1. Per germline, CDR1 MGHRA and CDR2 YSYEKL. CDR3 length: 16 amino acids. In DNA form, the CDR3 reads TGCACCAGCAGCCAAAACAGGGGAGAGGACAAAAACATTCAGTACTTC. Translating it yields CTSSQNRGEDKNIQYF.

The V gene is TRBV28, the J gene TRBJ1-1; D unclear. The germline CDR1 and CDR2 sequences are MDHEN and SYDVKM. The V end was cut by 7 bases, the J end by 4 bases, with 10 bases between. The length of the CDR3 is 12 residues. The CDR3 DNA is TGTGCCAGCACTACCCCGTTCACTGAAGCTTTCTTT. Translating it yields CASTTPFTEAFF.

V usage is TRBV3-1 and J usage is TRBJ2-3, with 13 bases identical to TRBD2. The CDR3 loop spans 21 amino acids. Trimming took 4 bases from V and 6 from J; bases not matched to a gene: 22. Germline lookup yields CDR1 LGHDT and CDR2 YNNKEL (reference sequence). This chain's CDR3 is CASSPLPVMTSGGRRGDTQYF. The CDR3 nucleotides read TGTGCCAGCAGCCCCCTCCCGGTCATGACTAGCGGGGGGAGGAGAGGGGATACGCAGTATTTT.

The gene calls are TRBV12-3 or TRBV12-4 and TRBJ2-2; 7 nucleotides match TRBD1. Trimming cost V 5 bases and J 4 bases; bases outside gene matches: 7. The CDR3 totals 15 residues. CDR3 sequence reads: CASSPQGVVTGELFF. CDR3 coding DNA: TGTGCCAGCAGTCCTCAGGGGGTTGTCACCGGGGAGCTGTTTTTT.